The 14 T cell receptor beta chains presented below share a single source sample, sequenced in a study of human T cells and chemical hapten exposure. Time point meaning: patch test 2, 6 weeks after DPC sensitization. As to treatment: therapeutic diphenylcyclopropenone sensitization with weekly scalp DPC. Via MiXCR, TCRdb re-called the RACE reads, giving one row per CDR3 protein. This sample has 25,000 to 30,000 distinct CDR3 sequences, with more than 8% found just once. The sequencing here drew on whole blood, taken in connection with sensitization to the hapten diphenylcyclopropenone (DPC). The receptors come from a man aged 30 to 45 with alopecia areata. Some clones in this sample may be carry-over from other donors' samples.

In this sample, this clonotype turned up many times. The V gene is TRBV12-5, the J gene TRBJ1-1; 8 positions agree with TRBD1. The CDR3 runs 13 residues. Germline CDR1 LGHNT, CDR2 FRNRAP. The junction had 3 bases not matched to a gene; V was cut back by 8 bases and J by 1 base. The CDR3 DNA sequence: TGTGCTAGTTCGGGACAGGCGAACACTGAAGCTTTCTTT. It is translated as CASSGQANTEAFF.

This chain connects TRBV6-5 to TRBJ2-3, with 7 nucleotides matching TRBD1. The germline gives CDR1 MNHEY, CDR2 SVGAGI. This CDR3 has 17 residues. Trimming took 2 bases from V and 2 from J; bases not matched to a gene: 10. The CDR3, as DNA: TGTGCCAGCAGTTACCAATCCCATGGGACAGCCACAGATACGCAGTATTTT. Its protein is CASSYQSHGTATDTQYF.

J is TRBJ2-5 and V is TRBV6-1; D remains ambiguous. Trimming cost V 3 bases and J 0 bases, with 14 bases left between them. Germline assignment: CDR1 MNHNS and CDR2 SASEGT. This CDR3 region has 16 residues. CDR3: CASSEGLRRNQETQYF. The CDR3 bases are TGTGCCAGCAGTGAGGGGTTGAGGCGGAACCAAGAGACCCAGTACTTC.

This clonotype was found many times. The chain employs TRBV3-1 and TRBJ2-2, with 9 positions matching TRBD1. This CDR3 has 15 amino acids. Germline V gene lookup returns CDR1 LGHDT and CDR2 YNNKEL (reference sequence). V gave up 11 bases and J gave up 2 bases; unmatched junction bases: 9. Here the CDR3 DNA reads TGTGCCTCACAGACAGGGGGAACAAACACCGGGGAGCTGTTTTTT. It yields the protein CASQTGGTNTGELFF.

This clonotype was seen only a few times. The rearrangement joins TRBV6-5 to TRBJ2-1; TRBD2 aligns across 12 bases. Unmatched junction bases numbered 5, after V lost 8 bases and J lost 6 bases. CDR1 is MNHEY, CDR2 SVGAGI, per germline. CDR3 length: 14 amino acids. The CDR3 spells CASELAGGLNEQFF. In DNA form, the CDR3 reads TGTGCCAGCGAACTAGCGGGAGGTCTCAATGAGCAGTTCTTC.

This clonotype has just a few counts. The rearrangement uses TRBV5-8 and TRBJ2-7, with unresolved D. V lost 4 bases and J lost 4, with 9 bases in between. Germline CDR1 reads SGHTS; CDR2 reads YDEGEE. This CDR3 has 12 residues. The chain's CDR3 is CASSVSVYEQYF. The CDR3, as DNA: TGTGCCAGCAGCGTTTCAGTATACGAGCAGTACTTC.

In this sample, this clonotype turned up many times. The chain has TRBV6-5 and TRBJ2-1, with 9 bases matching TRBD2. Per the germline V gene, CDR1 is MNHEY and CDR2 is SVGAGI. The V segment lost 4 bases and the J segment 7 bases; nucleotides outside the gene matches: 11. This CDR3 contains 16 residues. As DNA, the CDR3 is TGTGCCAGCAGTTCCCCCGAAGCGGGGGGCCCTAATGAGCAGTTCTTC. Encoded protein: CASSSPEAGGPNEQFF.

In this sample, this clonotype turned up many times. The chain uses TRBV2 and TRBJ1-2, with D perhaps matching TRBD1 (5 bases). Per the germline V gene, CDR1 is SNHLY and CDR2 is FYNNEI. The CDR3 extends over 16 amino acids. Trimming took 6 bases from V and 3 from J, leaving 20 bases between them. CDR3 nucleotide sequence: TGTGCCAGCAGGCCCGATTCGGGACTTAAAGACTATGGCTACACCTTC. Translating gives CASRPDSGLKDYGYTF.

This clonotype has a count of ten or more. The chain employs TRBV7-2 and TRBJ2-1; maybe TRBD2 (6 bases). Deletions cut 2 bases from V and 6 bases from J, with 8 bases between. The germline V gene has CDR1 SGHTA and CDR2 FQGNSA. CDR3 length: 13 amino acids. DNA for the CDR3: TGTGCCAGCAGCTTACCGGGAGTCAATGAGCAGTTCTTC. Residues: CASSLPGVNEQFF. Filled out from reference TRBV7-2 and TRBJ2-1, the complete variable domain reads GAGVSQSPSNKVTEKGKDVELRCDPISGHTALYWYRQSLGQGLEFLIYFQGNSAPDKSGLPSDRFSAERTGGSVSTLTIQRTQQEDSAVYLCASSLPGVNEQFFGPGTRLTVL.

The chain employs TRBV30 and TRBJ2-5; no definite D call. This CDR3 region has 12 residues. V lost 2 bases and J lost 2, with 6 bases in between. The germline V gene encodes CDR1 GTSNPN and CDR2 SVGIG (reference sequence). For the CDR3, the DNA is TGTGCCTGGAGTCCGTGGCAAGAGACCCAGTACTTC. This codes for CAWSPWQETQYF.

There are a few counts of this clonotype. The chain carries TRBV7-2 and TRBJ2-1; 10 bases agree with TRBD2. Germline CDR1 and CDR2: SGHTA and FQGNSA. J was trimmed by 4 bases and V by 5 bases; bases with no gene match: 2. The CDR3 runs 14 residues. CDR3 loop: CASSPGLAYNEQFF. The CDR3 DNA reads TGTGCCAGCAGCCCGGGACTAGCGTACAATGAGCAGTTCTTC.

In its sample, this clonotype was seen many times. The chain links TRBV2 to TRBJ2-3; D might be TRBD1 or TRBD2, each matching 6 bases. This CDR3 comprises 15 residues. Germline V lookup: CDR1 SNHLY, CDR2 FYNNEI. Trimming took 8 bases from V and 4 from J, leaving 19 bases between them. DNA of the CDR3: TGTGCCAGCTCCCCTGGCGGGAAGGGGGCAGATACGCAGTATTTT. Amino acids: CASSPGGKGADTQYF.

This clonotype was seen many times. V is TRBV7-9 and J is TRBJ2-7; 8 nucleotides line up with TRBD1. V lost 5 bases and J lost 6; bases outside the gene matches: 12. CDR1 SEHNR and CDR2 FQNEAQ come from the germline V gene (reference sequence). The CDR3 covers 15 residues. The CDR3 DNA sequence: TGTGCCAGCAGCCAGGCCGGGACAGGTAGCGGCGAGCAGTACTTC. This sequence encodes CASSQAGTGSGEQYF.

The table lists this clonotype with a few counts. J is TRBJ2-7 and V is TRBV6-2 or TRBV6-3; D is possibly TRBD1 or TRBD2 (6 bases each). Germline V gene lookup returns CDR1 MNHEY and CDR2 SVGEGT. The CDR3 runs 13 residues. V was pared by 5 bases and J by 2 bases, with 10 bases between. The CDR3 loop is CASSRGGTYEQYF. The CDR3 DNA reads TGTGCCAGCAGTAGAGGGGGGACCTACGAGCAGTACTTC.